The T cell receptor beta chain described here comes from a study of CD4 T cells in relation to SARS-CoV-2 and coronaviruses. Assay used: immunoSEQ multiplex PCR; TCRdb lists only in-frame clones, some missing. The sample consists of under 35,000 clones, roughly 76% of them appearing once. Unexposed donor CD4+ T cells date from about 2011-2018, before the COVID-19 pandemic. CD4+ T cells were isolated from the cells after more than nine days of culture. Germline CDR1 MNHEY, CDR2 SMNVEV (reference sequence). Trimming removed 6 bases from V and 4 bases from J, with 15 bases in between. CDR3 length: 14 residues. Worth noting for this clone: The target antigen is unknown.

The V gene is TRBV27, the J gene TRBJ1-1; maybe TRBD1 (6 bases). The TCR was taken from a human donor in good health. The material sequenced was CD4+ T cells from PBMCs, cultured in vitro. CDR3 region: CASRGHGGSTEAFF. The CDR3 DNA reads TGTGCCAGCAGGGGACACGGTGGTTCCACTGAAGCTTTCTTT.